The clone carrying this T cell receptor (beta chain) was found a few times. What it recognizes is unknown. Quantitative 5'-RACE was performed with molecular barcodes, and it yielded the TCR beta libraries. A single record per CDR3 protein comes from TCRdb applying MiXCR to the 5' RACE reads. The repertoire holds about 800,000 distinct CDR3 sequences, with 12% as singletons. The data derive from a study of CD8 T cells in ankylosing spondylitis. Study-wide results and limits: Roughly 8 highly homologous variants formed a TCR beta motif that appeared characteristic of ankylosing spondylitis blood. According to the report, clones linked to the disease were significantly enriched in matched synovial fluid samples taken from ankylosing spondylitis patients.

The ends lost 0 bases at V and 3 bases at J; junction bases unmatched: 2. The CDR3 consists of 16 residues. The germline CDR1 and CDR2 sequences are SGHTA and FQGNSA. Sample: blood, either unsorted or a sorted T cell fraction (not recorded which). The V and J genes are TRBV7-2 and TRBJ2-7; 13 bases fit TRBD2. The source is a male donor with ankylosing spondylitis. The DNA of the CDR3 is TGTGCCAGCAGCTTAGCGGGGACTAGCGGGAACTACGAGCAGTACTTC. Its translation is CASSLAGTSGNYEQYF.